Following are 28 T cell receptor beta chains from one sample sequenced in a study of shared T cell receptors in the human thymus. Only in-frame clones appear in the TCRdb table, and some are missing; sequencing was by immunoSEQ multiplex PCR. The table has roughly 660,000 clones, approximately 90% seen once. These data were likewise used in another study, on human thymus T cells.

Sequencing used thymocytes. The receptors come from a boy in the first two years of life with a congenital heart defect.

The CDR3 is CASISSPIGGELFF. The CDR3 coding sequence is TGTGCCAGCATCAGTTCCCCTATCGGGGGGGAGTTGTTTTTT. V is TRBV6-1 and J is TRBJ1-4, with D possibly TRBD1 on 5 matching bases. V lost 7 bases and J lost 15, with 24 bases in between. CDR3 length: 14 amino acids. The germline CDR1 and CDR2 sequences are MNHNS and SASEGT.

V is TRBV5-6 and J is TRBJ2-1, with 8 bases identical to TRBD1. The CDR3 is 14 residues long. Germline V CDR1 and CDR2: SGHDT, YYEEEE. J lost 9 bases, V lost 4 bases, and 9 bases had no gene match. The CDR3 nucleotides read TGTGCCAGCAGCAATGGACAGGGATCGGTTGAGCAGTTCTTC. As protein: CASSNGQGSVEQFF.

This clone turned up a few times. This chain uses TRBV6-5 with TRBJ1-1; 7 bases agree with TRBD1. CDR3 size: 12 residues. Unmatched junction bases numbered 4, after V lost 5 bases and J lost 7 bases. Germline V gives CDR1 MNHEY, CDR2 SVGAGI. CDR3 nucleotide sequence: TGTGCCAGCAGTAGCCGGACAGGTGAAGCTTTCTTT. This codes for CASSSRTGEAFF.

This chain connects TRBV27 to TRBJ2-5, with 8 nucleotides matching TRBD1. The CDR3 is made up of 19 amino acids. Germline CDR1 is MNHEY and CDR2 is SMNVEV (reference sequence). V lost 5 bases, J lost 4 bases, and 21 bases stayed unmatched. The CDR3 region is CASSPLTNFDRGGGETQYF. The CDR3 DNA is TGTGCCAGCAGTCCCTTAACGAATTTCGACAGGGGAGGAGGAGAGACCCAGTACTTC.

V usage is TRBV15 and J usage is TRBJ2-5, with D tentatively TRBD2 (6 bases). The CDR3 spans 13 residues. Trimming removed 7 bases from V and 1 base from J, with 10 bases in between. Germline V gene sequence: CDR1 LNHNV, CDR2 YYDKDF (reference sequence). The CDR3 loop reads CATKGLLQETQYF. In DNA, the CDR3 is TGTGCCACCAAGGGACTCCTCCAAGAGACCCAGTACTTC.

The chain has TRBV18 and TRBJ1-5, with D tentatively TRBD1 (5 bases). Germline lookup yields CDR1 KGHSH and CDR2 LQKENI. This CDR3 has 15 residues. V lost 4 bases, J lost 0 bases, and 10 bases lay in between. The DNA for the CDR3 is TGTGCCAGCTCACTGGGGGGACCTAGCAATCAGCCCCAGCATTTT. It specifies CASSLGGPSNQPQHF.

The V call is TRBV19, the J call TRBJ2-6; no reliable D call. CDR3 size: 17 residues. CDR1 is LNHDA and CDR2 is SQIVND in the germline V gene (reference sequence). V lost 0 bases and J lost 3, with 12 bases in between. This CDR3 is CASSIDRTPHGANVLTF. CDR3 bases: TGTGCCAGTAGTATAGACAGAACGCCCCATGGGGCCAACGTCCTGACTTTC.

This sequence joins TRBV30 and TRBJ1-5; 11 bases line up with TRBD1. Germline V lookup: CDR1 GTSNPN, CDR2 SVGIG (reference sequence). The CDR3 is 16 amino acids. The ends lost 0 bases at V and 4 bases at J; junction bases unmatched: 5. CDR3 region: CAWSVPWDRGNQPQHF. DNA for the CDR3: TGTGCCTGGAGTGTACCGTGGGACAGGGGGAATCAGCCCCAGCATTTT.

DNA of the CDR3: TGTGCCAGCAGCCACGACAGGGTTTCCATGAACACTGAAGCTTTCTTT. This encodes CASSHDRVSMNTEAFF. The chain recombines TRBV28 with TRBJ1-1; 7 bases match TRBD1. The germline gives CDR1 MDHEN, CDR2 SYDVKM. The J segment lost 0 bases and the V segment lost 6 bases, leaving 10 bases of the junction unmatched. This CDR3 is 16 amino acids long.

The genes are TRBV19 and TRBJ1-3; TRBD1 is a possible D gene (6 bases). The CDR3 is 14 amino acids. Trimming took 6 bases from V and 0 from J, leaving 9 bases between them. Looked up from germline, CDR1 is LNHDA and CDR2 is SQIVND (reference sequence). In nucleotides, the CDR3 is TGTGCCAGTAGCCACAGGGTCTCTGGAAACACCATATATTTT. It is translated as CASSHRVSGNTIYF.

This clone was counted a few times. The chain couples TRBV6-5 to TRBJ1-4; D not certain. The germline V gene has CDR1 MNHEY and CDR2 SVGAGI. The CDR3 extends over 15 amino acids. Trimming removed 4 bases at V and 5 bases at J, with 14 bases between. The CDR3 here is CASSSGALVNEKLFF. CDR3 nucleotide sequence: TGTGCCAGCAGTTCCGGAGCGCTGGTGAATGAAAAACTGTTTTTT.

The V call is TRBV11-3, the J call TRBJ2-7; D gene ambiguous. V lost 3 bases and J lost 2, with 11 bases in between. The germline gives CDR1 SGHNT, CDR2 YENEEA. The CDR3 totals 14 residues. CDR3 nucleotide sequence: TGTGCCAGCAGCTTTACACCCATCGCCTACGAGCAGTACTTC. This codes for CASSFTPIAYEQYF.

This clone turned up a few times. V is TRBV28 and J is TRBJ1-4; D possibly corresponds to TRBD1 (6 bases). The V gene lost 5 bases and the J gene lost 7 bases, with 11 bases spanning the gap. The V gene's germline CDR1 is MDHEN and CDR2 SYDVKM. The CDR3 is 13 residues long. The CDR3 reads CASSQQGFEKLFF. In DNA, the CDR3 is TGTGCCAGCAGTCAACAGGGATTTGAAAAACTGTTTTTT.

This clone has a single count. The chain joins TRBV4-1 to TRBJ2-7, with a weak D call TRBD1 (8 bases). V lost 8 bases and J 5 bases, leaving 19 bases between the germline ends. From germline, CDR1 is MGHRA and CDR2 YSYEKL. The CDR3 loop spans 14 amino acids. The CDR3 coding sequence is TGCGCCAGCCGTAGGAGAACAGGGGGGGACGAGCAGTACTTC. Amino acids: CASRRRTGGDEQYF.

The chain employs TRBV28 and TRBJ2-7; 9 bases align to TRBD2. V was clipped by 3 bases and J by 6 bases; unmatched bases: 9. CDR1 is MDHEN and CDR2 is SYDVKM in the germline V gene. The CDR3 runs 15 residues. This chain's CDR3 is CASSLYLREGGEQYF. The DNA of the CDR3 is TGTGCCAGCAGTTTGTATTTGCGGGAGGGAGGCGAGCAGTACTTC.

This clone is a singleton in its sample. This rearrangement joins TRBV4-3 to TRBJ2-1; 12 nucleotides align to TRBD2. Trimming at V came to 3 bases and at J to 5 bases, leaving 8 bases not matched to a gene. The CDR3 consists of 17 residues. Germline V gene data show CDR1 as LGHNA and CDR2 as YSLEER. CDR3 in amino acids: CASSQGGPSGRDNEQFF. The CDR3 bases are TGCGCCAGCAGCCAGGGTGGGCCTAGCGGGAGGGACAATGAGCAGTTCTTC.

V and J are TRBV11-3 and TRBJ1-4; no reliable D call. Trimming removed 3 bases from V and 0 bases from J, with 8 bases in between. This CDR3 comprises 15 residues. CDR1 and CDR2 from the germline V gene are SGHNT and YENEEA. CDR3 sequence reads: CASSFTGTTNEKLFF. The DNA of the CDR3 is TGTGCCAGCAGCTTCACCGGGACAACTAATGAAAAACTGTTTTTT.

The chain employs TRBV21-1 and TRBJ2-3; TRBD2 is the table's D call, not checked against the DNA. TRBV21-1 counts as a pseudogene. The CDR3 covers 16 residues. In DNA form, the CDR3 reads TGTGCCAGCAGCAAAGATAATAGCGGTAACACAGATACGCAGTATTTT. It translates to CASSKDNSGNTDTQYF.

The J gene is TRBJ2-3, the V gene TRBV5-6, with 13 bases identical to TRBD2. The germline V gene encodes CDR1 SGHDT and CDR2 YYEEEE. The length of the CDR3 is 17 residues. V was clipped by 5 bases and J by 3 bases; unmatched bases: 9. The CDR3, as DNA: TGTGCCAGCAGTCCCCGGACTAGCGGGAGAGTAACAGATACGCAGTATTTT. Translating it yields CASSPRTSGRVTDTQYF.

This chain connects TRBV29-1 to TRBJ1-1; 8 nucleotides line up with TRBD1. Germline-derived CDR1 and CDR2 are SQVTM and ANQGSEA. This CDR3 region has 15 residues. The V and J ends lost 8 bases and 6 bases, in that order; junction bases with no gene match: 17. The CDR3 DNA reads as TGCAGCACCCTCCCTTTGGACAGGGAATTTGCTGAAGCTTTCTTT. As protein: CSTLPLDREFAEAFF.

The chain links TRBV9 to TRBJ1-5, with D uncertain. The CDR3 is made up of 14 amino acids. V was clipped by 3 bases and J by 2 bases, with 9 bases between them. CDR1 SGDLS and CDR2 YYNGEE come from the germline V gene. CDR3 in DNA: TGTGCCAGCAGCGCCGGACTGGGCAATCAGCCCCAGCATTTT. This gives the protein CASSAGLGNQPQHF.

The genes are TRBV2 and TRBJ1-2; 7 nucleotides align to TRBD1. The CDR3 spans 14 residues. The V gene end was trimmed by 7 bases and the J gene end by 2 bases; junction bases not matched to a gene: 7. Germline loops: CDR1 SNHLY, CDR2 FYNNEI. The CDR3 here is CASTKTGRNYGYTF. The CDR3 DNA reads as TGTGCCAGCACTAAGACAGGGCGGAACTATGGCTACACCTTC.

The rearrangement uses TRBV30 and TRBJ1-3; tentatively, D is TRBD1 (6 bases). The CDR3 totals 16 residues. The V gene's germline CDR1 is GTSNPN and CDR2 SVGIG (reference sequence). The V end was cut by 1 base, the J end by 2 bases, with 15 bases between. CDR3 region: CAWSGITRTAGNTIYF. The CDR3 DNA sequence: TGTGCCTGGAGTGGGATAACTAGGACAGCTGGAAACACCATATATTTT.

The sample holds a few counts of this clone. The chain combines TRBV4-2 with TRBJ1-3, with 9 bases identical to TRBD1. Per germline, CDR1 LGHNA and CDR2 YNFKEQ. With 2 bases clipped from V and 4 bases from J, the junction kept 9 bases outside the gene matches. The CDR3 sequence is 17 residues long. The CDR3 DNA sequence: TGTGCCAGCAGCCAAATAACAGGGGGCGCGGAAGGAAACACCATATATTTT. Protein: CASSQITGGAEGNTIYF.

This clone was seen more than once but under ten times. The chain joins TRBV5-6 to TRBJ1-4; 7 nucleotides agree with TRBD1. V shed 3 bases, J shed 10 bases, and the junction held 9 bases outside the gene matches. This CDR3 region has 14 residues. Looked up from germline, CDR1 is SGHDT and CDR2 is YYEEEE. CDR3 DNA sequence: TGTGCCAGCAGCTGCGACAGGGCTAAGGGAAAACTGTTTTTT. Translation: CASSCDRAKGKLFF.

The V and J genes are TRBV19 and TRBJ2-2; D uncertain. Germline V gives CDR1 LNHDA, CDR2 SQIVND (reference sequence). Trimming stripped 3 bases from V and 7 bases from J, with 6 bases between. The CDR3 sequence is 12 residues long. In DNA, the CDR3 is TGTGCCAGTAGTATGTCGTGCGGGGAGCTGTTTTTT. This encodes CASSMSCGELFF.

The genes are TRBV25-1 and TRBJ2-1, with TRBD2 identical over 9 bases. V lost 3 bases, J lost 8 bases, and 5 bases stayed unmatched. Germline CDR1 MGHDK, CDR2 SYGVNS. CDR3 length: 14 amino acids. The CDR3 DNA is TGTGCCAGCAGTGAGGGTAGCGGGAGAGATGAGCAGTTCTTC. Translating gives CASSEGSGRDEQFF.

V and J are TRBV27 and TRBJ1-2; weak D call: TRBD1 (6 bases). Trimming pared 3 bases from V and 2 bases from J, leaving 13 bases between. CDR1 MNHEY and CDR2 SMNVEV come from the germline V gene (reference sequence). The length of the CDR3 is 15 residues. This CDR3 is CASSFKGEGNYGYTF. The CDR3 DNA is TGTGCCAGCAGTTTTAAGGGGGAGGGCAACTATGGCTACACCTTC.